The clone carrying this T cell receptor beta chain has just a few counts. The CDR3 runs 16 residues. Per germline, CDR1 MNHEY and CDR2 SVGAGI. The ends were cut back, 2 bases at V and 2 bases at J, with 15 bases in the middle. This sample is drawn from a study of cytomegalovirus exposure and HLA in healthy donors. The study ran its PCR with 60 Vbeta and 13 Jbeta primers. Some clones are missing from TCRdb's copy, which holds only in-frame ones; the method was immunoSEQ multiplex PCR. The sample includes roughly 120,000 clones, approximately 8% seen only once; the top ten take approximately 6.6%. This chain links TRBV6-5 with TRBJ1-2, with D uncertain. This sequence was found in a woman in her forties in good health and CMV-seropositive. The sequenced sample consisted of PBMCs. The CDR3: CASSYTREVRNYGYTF. As DNA, the CDR3 is TGTGCCAGCAGTTACACGAGGGAGGTTCGAAACTATGGCTACACCTTC.